This section outlines one TCR beta chain sequence together with its context. The CDR3 has 20 amino acids. From germline, CDR1 is SGHNT and CDR2 YENEEA. V was shortened by 7 bases and J by 5 bases, with 35 bases between the two germline ends. Source study methods: Researchers report that nucleated cell counts were estimated from reference gene primer amplification. Some clones are missing from TCRdb's copy, which holds only in-frame ones; the method was immunoSEQ multiplex PCR. V, J and clone size are those of that table, while D and trimming were read from the DNA. The data hold more than 250,000 clones, with approximately 83% observed a single time. The data originate from a study of blood T cell repertoires in COVID-19. Whole-study context: From the United States, Italy and Spain came samples of acute and convalescent COVID-19.

Input material: PBMCs or T cells enriched from blood (not recorded which). The clonotype comes from a man aged 25-45 years who had recovered from COVID-19. The gene calls are TRBV11-3 and TRBJ2-5, with D tentatively TRBD1 (6 bases). Here the CDR3 reads CASTPFSPDSPRSQEETQYF. CDR3 sequence (DNA): TGTGCCAGCACCCCTTTTAGTCCGGACAGTCCAAGGTCCCAAGAGGAGACCCAGTACTTC. The full variable domain, its missing parts supplied by reference TRBV11-3 and TRBJ2-5, is EAGVVQSPRYKIIEKKQPVAFWCNPISGHNTLYWYLQNLGQGPELLIRYENEEAVDDSQLPKDRFSAERLKGVDSTLKIQPAELGDSAVYLCASTPFSPDSPRSQEETQYFGPGTRLLVL.